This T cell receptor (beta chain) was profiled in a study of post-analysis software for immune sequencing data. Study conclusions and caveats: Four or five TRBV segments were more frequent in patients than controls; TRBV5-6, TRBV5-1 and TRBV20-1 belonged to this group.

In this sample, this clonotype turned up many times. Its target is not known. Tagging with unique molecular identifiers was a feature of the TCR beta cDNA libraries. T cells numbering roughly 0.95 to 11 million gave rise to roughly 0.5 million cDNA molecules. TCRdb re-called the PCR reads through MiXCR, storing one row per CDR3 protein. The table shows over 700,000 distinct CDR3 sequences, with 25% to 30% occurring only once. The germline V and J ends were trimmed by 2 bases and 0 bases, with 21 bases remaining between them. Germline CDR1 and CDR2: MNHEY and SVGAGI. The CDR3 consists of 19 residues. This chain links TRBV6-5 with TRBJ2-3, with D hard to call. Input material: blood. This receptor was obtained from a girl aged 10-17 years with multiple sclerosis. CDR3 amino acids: CASSYEFLTRPTSTDTQYF. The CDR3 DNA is TGTGCCAGCAGTTACGAGTTTTTGACACGGCCTACTAGCACAGATACGCAGTATTTT.